A selection of T cell receptor beta chains follows, all from one sample in a study of cytomegalovirus exposure and HLA in healthy donors. Profiling relied on immunoSEQ multiplex PCR, and the TCRdb table lists in-frame clones only, not all of them. The table includes 74,000 or so clones, roughly two thirds detected once. Sample: PBMCs. Receptors originate from a young woman in good health and CMV-seronegative. The CDR3 runs from the conserved cysteine through the conserved F or W. A D gene is named only where the DNA matches it firmly. For some rows the clone size is stated as once, few or many, or as a class when expanded; others skip it.

j_call	clone_size	v_call	d_call	cdr3_aa	cdr3_nt
TRBJ2-1	-	TRBV7-6	TRBD1	CASSGRTGVYNEQFF	TGTGCCAGCAGCGGACGGACAGGCGTCTACAATGAGCAGTTCTTC
TRBJ2-1	-	TRBV9	TRBD2	CASSVAPTSGGGEQFF	TGTGCCAGCAGCGTAGCGCCGACTAGCGGGGGGGGTGAGCAGTTCTTC
TRBJ1-2	-	TRBV7-2	TRBD1	CASSSTPGQGTYGYTF	TGTGCCAGCAGCTCCACACCGGGACAGGGGACCTATGGCTACACCTTC
TRBJ2-7	few	TRBV19	TRBD1	CASSPTGRSYEQYF	TGTGCCAGTAGCCCGACAGGGAGAAGCTACGAGCAGTACTTC
TRBJ1-1	-	TRBV11-3	-	CASSLSHLQGVSTEAFF	TGTGCCAGCAGCTTATCGCATCTACAGGGTGTGAGCACTGAAGCTTTCTTT
TRBJ2-1	-	TRBV7-2	TRBD2	CASSSPPHLAGKFF	TGTGCCAGCAGCTCCCCACCACATCTAGCGGGGAAGTTCTTC
TRBJ2-7	-	TRBV7-8	-	CASSFTESAGYEQYF	TGTGCCAGCAGCTTCACAGAATCCGCGGGCTACGAGCAGTACTTC
TRBJ2-5	-	TRBV30	-	CAWSFPDQETQYF	TGTGCCTGGAGTTTCCCCGACCAAGAGACCCAGTACTTC
TRBJ2-5	-	TRBV30	TRBD2	CAWERGGKETQYF	TGTGCCTGGGAGCGGGGGGGGAAAGAGACCCAGTACTTC
TRBJ2-7	-	TRBV4-2	-	CVSSQSARVYGEQYF	TGTGTCAGCAGCCAAAGTGCCAGGGTTTACGGCGAGCAGTACTTC
TRBJ1-5	-	TRBV18	TRBD1	CASSPGTGDQPQHF	TGTGCCAGCTCACCAGGGACAGGGGACCAGCCCCAGCATTTT
TRBJ2-1	-	TRBV7-8	TRBD1	CASSSGQVNEQFF	TGTGCCAGCAGCTCCGGACAGGTCAATGAGCAGTTCTTC
TRBJ2-7	-	TRBV5-6	-	CASSIVLGAKEQYF	TGTGCCAGCAGCATTGTACTGGGGGCGAAGGAGCAGTACTTC
TRBJ2-1	-	TRBV11-3	TRBD2	CASSLSRGDSLEQFF	TGTGCCAGCAGCTTAAGTCGGGGGGATTCCCTAGAGCAGTTCTTC
TRBJ1-2	-	TRBV7-2	TRBD1	CASRRDRRNYGYTF	TGTGCCAGCAGACGGGACAGACGAAACTATGGCTACACCTTC
TRBJ1-1	-	TRBV18	TRBD1	CASSLTGEEAFF	TGTGCCAGCTCACTTACAGGGGAAGAAGCTTTCTTT
TRBJ2-3	-	TRBV7-3	-	CASSSTDTQYF	TGTGCCAGCAGCTCGACAGATACGCAGTATTTT
TRBJ2-5	-	TRBV28	-	CASSLGGPRLQETQYF	TGTGCCAGCAGTTTAGGAGGACCGAGACTCCAAGAGACCCAGTACTTC
TRBJ2-5	-	TRBV5-4	TRBD1	CASSVGTGLETQYF	TGTGCCAGCAGCGTAGGGACAGGGCTGGAGACCCAGTACTTC
TRBJ1-1	-	TRBV5-4	-	CASSLKTANTEAFF	TGTGCCAGCAGCTTGAAAACAGCGAACACTGAAGCTTTCTTT
TRBJ2-7	few	TRBV10-1	TRBD2	CASTGTRSYEQYF	TGCGCCAGCACCGGGACTAGATCTTACGAGCAGTACTTC
TRBJ2-5	-	TRBV7-2	-	CASSKGQKETQYF	TGTGCCAGCAGCAAAGGACAGAAAGAGACCCAGTACTTC
TRBJ1-1	-	TRBV4-3	-	CASSQDPQTEAFF	TGCGCCAGCAGCCAAGACCCCCAGACTGAAGCTTTCTTT
TRBJ2-2	-	TRBV4-3	-	CASSQDGQLGELFF	TGCGCCAGCAGCCAAGATGGGCAGCTCGGGGAGCTGTTTTTT
TRBJ2-7	-	TRBV15	-	CATSRVMGGSYEQYF	TGTGCCACCAGCAGAGTTATGGGGGGCTCCTACGAGCAGTACTTC
TRBJ1-6	once	TRBV30	-	CAWNRANSPLHF	TGTGCCTGGAACAGGGCTAATTCACCCCTCCACTTT
TRBJ1-1	-	TRBV11-2	TRBD1	CASSLAPGQRAFF	TGTGCCAGCAGCTTAGCCCCGGGACAGCGAGCTTTCTTT
TRBJ2-3	-	TRBV14	-	CASSTGRGVDTQYF	TGTGCCAGCTCGACAGGAAGAGGGGTAGATACGCAGTATTTT
TRBJ2-1	-	TRBV27	TRBD2	CASSRLAGLILF	TGTGCCAGCAGCCGACTAGCGGGTCTGATACTCTTC
TRBJ1-1	few	TRBV4-2	TRBD1	CASSQDPDRGDLNTEAFF	TGTGCCAGCAGCCAAGACCCAGACAGGGGCGATTTGAACACTGAAGCTTTCTTT
TRBJ1-6	-	TRBV14	-	CASSQVTDSPLHF	TGTGCCAGCAGCCAAGTAACGGATTCACCCCTCCACTTT
TRBJ2-1	-	TRBV6-5	TRBD2	CASTEHGGGYNEQFF	TGTGCCAGCACCGAACATGGGGGGGGATACAATGAGCAGTTCTTC
TRBJ1-6	-	TRBV6-1	TRBD1	CASSARQGAESPLHF	TGTGCCAGCAGCGCCCGACAGGGGGCCGAATCACCCCTCCACTTT
TRBJ1-4	-	TRBV15	-	CATSRDGRGKTVF	TGTGCCACCAGCAGAGACGGGCGAGGGAAAACTGTTTTT
TRBJ2-5	-	TRBV6-5	-	CASRPTETSGETQYF	TGTGCCAGCAGGCCGACAGAGACTAGTGGGGAGACCCAGTACTTC
TRBJ1-3	-	TRBV5-6	-	CASSLGTGSGNTIYF	TGTGCCAGCAGCTTGGGAACCGGGTCTGGAAACACCATATATTTT
TRBJ2-2	-	TRBV5-1	-	CASRWEMGPGELFF	TGCGCCAGCAGGTGGGAGATGGGTCCCGGGGAGCTGTTTTTT
TRBJ1-3	-	TRBV11-2	-	CASSKGVAGNTIYF	TGTGCCAGCAGCAAGGGGGTGGCTGGAAACACCATATATTTT
TRBJ2-7	-	TRBV5-1	TRBD2	CASSFGTSGGYEQYF	TGCGCCAGCAGCTTTGGGACTAGCGGGGGCTACGAGCAGTACTTC
TRBJ2-1	many	TRBV27	-	CASRMGYPGNEQFF	TGTGCCAGCAGGATGGGGTATCCGGGGAATGAGCAGTTCTTC
TRBJ2-5	-	TRBV7-9	-	CASSFRDFQETQYF	TGTGCCAGCAGCTTCAGGGACTTCCAAGAGACCCAGTACTTC
TRBJ2-1	-	TRBV7-2	TRBD2	CASSRGASGGFEQFF	TGTGCCAGCAGCCGAGGGGCTAGCGGGGGGTTTGAGCAGTTCTTC